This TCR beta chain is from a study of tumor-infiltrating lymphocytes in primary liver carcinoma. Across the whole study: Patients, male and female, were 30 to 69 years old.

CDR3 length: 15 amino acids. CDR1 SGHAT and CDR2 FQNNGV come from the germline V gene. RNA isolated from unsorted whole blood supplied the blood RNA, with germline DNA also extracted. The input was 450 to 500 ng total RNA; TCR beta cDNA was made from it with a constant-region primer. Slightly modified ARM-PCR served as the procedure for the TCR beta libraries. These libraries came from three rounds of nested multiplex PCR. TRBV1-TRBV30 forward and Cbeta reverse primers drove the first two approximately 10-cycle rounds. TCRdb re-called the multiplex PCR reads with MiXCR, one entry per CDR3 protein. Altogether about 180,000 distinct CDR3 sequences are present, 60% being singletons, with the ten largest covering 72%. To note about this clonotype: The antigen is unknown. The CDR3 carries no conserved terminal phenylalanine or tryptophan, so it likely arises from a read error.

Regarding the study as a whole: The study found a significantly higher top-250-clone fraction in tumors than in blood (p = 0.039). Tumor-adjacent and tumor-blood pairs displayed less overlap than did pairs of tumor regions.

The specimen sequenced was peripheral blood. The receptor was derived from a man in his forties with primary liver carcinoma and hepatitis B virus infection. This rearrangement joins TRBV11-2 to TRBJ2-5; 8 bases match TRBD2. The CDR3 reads CVSTLVLAGSETQYI. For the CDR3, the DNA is TGTGTCAGCACCTTGGTGCTAGCGGGTTCAGAGACCCAGTACATC.